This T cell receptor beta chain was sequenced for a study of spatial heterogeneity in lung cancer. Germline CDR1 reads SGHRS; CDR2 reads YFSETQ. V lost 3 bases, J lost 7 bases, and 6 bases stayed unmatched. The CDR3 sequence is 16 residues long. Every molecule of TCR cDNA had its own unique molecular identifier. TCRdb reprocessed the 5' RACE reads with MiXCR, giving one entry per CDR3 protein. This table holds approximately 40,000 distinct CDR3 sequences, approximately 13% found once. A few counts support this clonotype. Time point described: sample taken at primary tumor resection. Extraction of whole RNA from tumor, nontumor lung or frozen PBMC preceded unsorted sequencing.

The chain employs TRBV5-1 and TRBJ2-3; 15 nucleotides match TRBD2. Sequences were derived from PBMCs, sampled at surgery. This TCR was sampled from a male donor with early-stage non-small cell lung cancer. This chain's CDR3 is CASSSWTSGRANTQYF. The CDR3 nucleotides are TGCGCCAGCAGCTCGTGGACTAGCGGGAGGGCAAATACGCAGTATTTT.